These T cell receptor beta chains were read from a single sample in a study of blood T cell repertoires in COVID-19. Clones were read by immunoSEQ multiplex PCR, and TCRdb kept only the in-frame ones, dropping some. Of some 420,000 clones in the sample, around 89% were seen once. Sample: PBMCs or T cells enriched from blood (not recorded which). All receptors come from a man aged 30 to 45 who had recovered from COVID-19. Each CDR3 is given with its conserved first and last residue. D genes are given only for firm matches. Clone size is given for some rows only: seen once, a few or many times, or a class if the clone is expanded.

J gene: TRBJ2-2
V gene: TRBV9
D gene: -
clone size: -
CDR3 DNA: TGTGCCAGCAGAAGCCGGACTACCACCGGGGAGCTGTTTTTT
CDR3 protein: CASRSRTTTGELFF

J gene: TRBJ2-1
V gene: TRBV18
D gene: TRBD2
clone size: -
CDR3 DNA: TGTGCCAGCTCACCCGGGACTAGCGGACGTGCGAGCTCCTACAATGAGCAGTTCTTC
CDR3 protein: CASSPGTSGRASSYNEQFF

J gene: TRBJ2-1
V gene: TRBV15
D gene: -
clone size: -
CDR3 DNA: TGTGCCACCAGCAGAGATCGAGCTTACAATGAGCAGTTCTTC
CDR3 protein: CATSRDRAYNEQFF

J gene: TRBJ1-5
V gene: TRBV24-1
D gene: TRBD1
clone size: -
CDR3 DNA: TGTGCCACCAGCGGGACAGGGGGCCTCAATCAGCCCCAGCATTTT
CDR3 protein: CATSGTGGLNQPQHF

J gene: TRBJ1-3
V gene: TRBV28
D gene: -
clone size: -
CDR3 DNA: TGTGCCAGCAGTTTGACAGAAACTGGAAACACCATATATTTT
CDR3 protein: CASSLTETGNTIYF

J gene: TRBJ2-7
V gene: TRBV29-1
D gene: TRBD1
clone size: -
CDR3 DNA: TGCAGCGTGACAGGGGACGGGTACGAGCAGTACTTC
CDR3 protein: CSVTGDGYEQYF

J gene: TRBJ1-6
V gene: TRBV7-6
D gene: -
clone size: -
CDR3 DNA: TGTGCCAGCAGCTTAGATGGGACAAGCTCCTATAATTCACCCCTCCACTTT
CDR3 protein: CASSLDGTSSYNSPLHF

J gene: TRBJ1-6
V gene: TRBV2
D gene: TRBD1
clone size: -
CDR3 DNA: TGTGCCAGCAGTGAAGTATTACAGGGGAGTTCACCCCTCCACTTT
CDR3 protein: CASSEVLQGSSPLHF

J gene: TRBJ2-7
V gene: TRBV10-3
D gene: TRBD2
clone size: once
CDR3 DNA: TGTGCCATCAGTTCTAGCGGGGAAGCCTACGAGCAGTACTTC
CDR3 protein: CAISSSGEAYEQYF

J gene: TRBJ1-1
V gene: TRBV13
D gene: -
clone size: -
CDR3 DNA: TGTGCCAGCAGCATGATAGCGGGGGCGAACACTGAAGCTTTCTTT
CDR3 protein: CASSMIAGANTEAFF

J gene: TRBJ1-2
V gene: TRBV24-1
D gene: TRBD1
clone size: -
CDR3 DNA: TGTGCCACCAGTGACCCCGGGACAGGCGAGTCCTACACCTTC
CDR3 protein: CATSDPGTGESYTF

J gene: TRBJ2-7
V gene: TRBV28
D gene: -
clone size: -
CDR3 DNA: TGTGCCAGCAGTTTCAACCCTTTGGCGGTCTCCTACGAGCAGTACTTC
CDR3 protein: CASSFNPLAVSYEQYF

J gene: TRBJ2-1
V gene: TRBV18
D gene: TRBD2
clone size: -
CDR3 DNA: TGTGCCAGCTCACCGGCGGGGGACAATGAGCAGTTCTTC
CDR3 protein: CASSPAGDNEQFF

J gene: TRBJ2-3
V gene: TRBV4-1
D gene: TRBD2
clone size: -
CDR3 DNA: TGCGCCAGCAGCCAGGGACTAGCGGGAGGCACAGATACGCAGTATTTT
CDR3 protein: CASSQGLAGGTDTQYF

J gene: TRBJ1-5
V gene: TRBV27
D gene: -
clone size: once
CDR3 DNA: TGTGCCAGCAGTCCATACACGTCGACGGGGTGGGGACAGCCCCAGCATTTT
CDR3 protein: CASSPYTSTGWGQPQHF

J gene: TRBJ1-6
V gene: TRBV2
D gene: -
clone size: -
CDR3 DNA: TGTGCCAGCAGATCGGATAATTCACCCCTCCACTTT
CDR3 protein: CASRSDNSPLHF

J gene: TRBJ2-7
V gene: TRBV28
D gene: -
clone size: -
CDR3 DNA: TGTGCCAGCTACGGGGAGAGGAGCTCCTACGAGCAGTACTTC
CDR3 protein: CASYGERSSYEQYF

J gene: TRBJ2-1
V gene: TRBV27
D gene: TRBD2
clone size: -
CDR3 DNA: TGTGCCAGCACTGGACTAGCGGGAGCGCCCTCCTACAATGAGCAGTTCTTC
CDR3 protein: CASTGLAGAPSYNEQFF

J gene: TRBJ1-1
V gene: TRBV7-9
D gene: -
clone size: -
CDR3 DNA: TGTGCCAGCAGCCGCTCAGTCGGGGAAGCTTTCTTT
CDR3 protein: CASSRSVGEAFF

J gene: TRBJ1-2
V gene: TRBV28
D gene: TRBD1
clone size: -
CDR3 DNA: TGTGCCAGCAGTTTCCGGGACAGCCGATTTCCTAACTATGGCTACACCTTC
CDR3 protein: CASSFRDSRFPNYGYTF

J gene: TRBJ1-5
V gene: TRBV7-9
D gene: -
clone size: -
CDR3 DNA: TGTGCCAGCAGCCCGACAGCGAGCAATCAGCCCCAGCATTTT
CDR3 protein: CASSPTASNQPQHF

J gene: TRBJ2-1
V gene: TRBV20-1
D gene: TRBD2
clone size: -
CDR3 DNA: TGCAGTGCTAGTCACTGGGTTAGCGGGAGTGGCAATGAGCAGTTCTTC
CDR3 protein: CSASHWVSGSGNEQFF

J gene: TRBJ2-5
V gene: TRBV5-3
D gene: TRBD2
clone size: -
CDR3 DNA: TGTGTCAGAAGCTCACCCGATCCTCTAGCGGGAGTCGGGGAGACCCAGTACTTC
CDR3 protein: CVRSSPDPLAGVGETQYF

J gene: TRBJ2-1
V gene: TRBV6-5
D gene: -
clone size: -
CDR3 DNA: TGTGCCAGCAGTTACTCTTCTAGCGCTGACAATGAGCAGTTCTTC
CDR3 protein: CASSYSSSADNEQFF

J gene: TRBJ1-6
V gene: TRBV9
D gene: -
clone size: -
CDR3 DNA: TGTGCCAGCAGCGTAGCGCCGGGGTCACCCCTCCACTTT
CDR3 protein: CASSVAPGSPLHF

J gene: TRBJ1-2
V gene: TRBV5-5
D gene: TRBD1
clone size: -
CDR3 DNA: TGTGCCAGCAGCCGCGGACAGGGGGACTTGGTTCATGGCTACACCTTC
CDR3 protein: CASSRGQGDLVHGYTF

J gene: TRBJ2-3
V gene: TRBV5-6
D gene: -
clone size: -
CDR3 DNA: TGTGCCAGCAGCTTGGGGGAGTCCGCACTTTCAGATACGCAGTATTTT
CDR3 protein: CASSLGESALSDTQYF

J gene: TRBJ1-2
V gene: TRBV18
D gene: -
clone size: -
CDR3 DNA: TGTGCCAGCGCGCCGGGGGGTTCGGCCAGCCTCTATGGCTACACCTTC
CDR3 protein: CASAPGGSASLYGYTF

J gene: TRBJ1-1
V gene: TRBV4-2
D gene: -
clone size: -
CDR3 DNA: TGTGCCAGCAGCAACCCCCAGGGGTCTGAAGCTTTCTTT
CDR3 protein: CASSNPQGSEAFF

J gene: TRBJ1-5
V gene: TRBV4-2
D gene: -
clone size: -
CDR3 DNA: TGTGCCAGCAGCCAAGATTCAGGGAATCAGCCCCAGCATTTT
CDR3 protein: CASSQDSGNQPQHF

J gene: TRBJ2-7
V gene: TRBV5-4
D gene: TRBD1
clone size: once
CDR3 DNA: TGTGCCAGTAAGCCCGGGACAGCGGCCTACGAGCAGTACTTC
CDR3 protein: CASKPGTAAYEQYF

J gene: TRBJ2-1
V gene: TRBV4-1
D gene: TRBD2
clone size: -
CDR3 DNA: TGCGCCAGCAGCCAGAGTTCAGCGGGAGTTTACAATGAGCAGTTCTTC
CDR3 protein: CASSQSSAGVYNEQFF

J gene: TRBJ2-1
V gene: TRBV30
D gene: -
clone size: -
CDR3 DNA: TGTGCCTGGAGTGTAAGGTGGAGTATGTCCTACAATGAGCAGTTCTTC
CDR3 protein: CAWSVRWSMSYNEQFF

J gene: TRBJ2-7
V gene: TRBV6-7
D gene: -
clone size: -
CDR3 DNA: TGTGCCAGCAGTTACGGTACTCTACAGGTGGGTAAGCAGTACTTC
CDR3 protein: CASSYGTLQVGKQYF

J gene: TRBJ1-1
V gene: TRBV19
D gene: -
clone size: -
CDR3 DNA: TGTGCCAGTAGTATAGATTTTTCTCGGGAGACTGAAGCTTTCTTT
CDR3 protein: CASSIDFSRETEAFF

J gene: TRBJ2-1
V gene: TRBV3-1/TRBV3-2
D gene: TRBD2
clone size: -
CDR3 DNA: TGTGCCAGCAGCCCCACTAGCGGGAGGGCCGGTTATCATGAGCAGTTCTTC
CDR3 protein: CASSPTSGRAGYHEQFF

J gene: TRBJ2-7
V gene: TRBV28
D gene: -
clone size: few
CDR3 DNA: TGTGCCAGCCGCGTTTCTATGTTAGTCTACGAGCAGTACTTC
CDR3 protein: CASRVSMLVYEQYF

J gene: TRBJ1-2
V gene: TRBV12-1
D gene: -
clone size: -
CDR3 DNA: TGTGCCAGCAGCCCCCTAGCTCGCTATGGCTACACCTTC
CDR3 protein: CASSPLARYGYTF

J gene: TRBJ2-7
V gene: TRBV2
D gene: -
clone size: -
CDR3 DNA: TGTGCCAGCGGCTTAGCGGTTCTCCTTGTCGAGCAGTACTTC
CDR3 protein: CASGLAVLLVEQYF

J gene: TRBJ2-2
V gene: TRBV9
D gene: -
clone size: -
CDR3 DNA: TGTGCCAGCAGCGTCCCCCGCGCGGGAACGTATACGGGGGAGCTGTTTTTT
CDR3 protein: CASSVPRAGTYTGELFF

J gene: TRBJ2-5
V gene: TRBV19
D gene: -
clone size: -
CDR3 DNA: TGTGCCAGTAGTATAGATGGTGGCGGCCAAGAGACCCAGTACTTC
CDR3 protein: CASSIDGGGQETQYF

J gene: TRBJ2-2
V gene: TRBV7-9
D gene: -
clone size: -
CDR3 DNA: TGTGCCAGCAGGGGCCGATGGGTCGGGGAGCTGTTTTTT
CDR3 protein: CASRGRWVGELFF